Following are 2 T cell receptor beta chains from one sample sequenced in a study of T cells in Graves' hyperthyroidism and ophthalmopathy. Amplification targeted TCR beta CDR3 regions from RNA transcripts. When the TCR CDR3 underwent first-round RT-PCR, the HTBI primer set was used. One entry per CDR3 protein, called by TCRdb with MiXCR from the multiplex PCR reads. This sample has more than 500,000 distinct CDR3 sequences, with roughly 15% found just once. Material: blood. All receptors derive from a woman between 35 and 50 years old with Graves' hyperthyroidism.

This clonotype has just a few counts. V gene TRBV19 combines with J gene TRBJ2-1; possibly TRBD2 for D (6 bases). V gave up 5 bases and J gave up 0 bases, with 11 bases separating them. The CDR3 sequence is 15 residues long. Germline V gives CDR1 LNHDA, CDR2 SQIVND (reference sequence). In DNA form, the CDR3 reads TGTGCCAGTAGTGGGGGGTCTAGCTCCTACAATGAGCAGTTCTTC. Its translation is CASSGGSSSYNEQFF. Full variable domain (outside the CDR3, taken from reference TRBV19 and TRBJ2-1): DGGITQSPKYLFRKEGQNVTLSCEQNLNHDAMYWYRQDPGQGLRLIYYSQIVNDFQKGDIAEGYSVSREKKESFPLTVTSAQKNPTAFYLCASSGGSSSYNEQFFGPGTRLTVL.

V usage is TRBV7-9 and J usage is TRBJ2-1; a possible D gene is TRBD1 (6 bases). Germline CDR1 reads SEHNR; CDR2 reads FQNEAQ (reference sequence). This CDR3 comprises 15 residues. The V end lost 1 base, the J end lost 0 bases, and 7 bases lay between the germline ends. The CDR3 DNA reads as TGTGCCAGCAGCTTAGGGGACATCTCCTACAATGAGCAGTTCTTC. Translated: CASSLGDISYNEQFF. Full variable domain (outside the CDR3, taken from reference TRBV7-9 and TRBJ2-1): DTGVSQNPRHKITKRGQNVTFRCDPISEHNRLYWYRQTLGQGPEFLTYFQNEAQLEKSRLLSDRFSAERPKGSFSTLEIQRTEQGDSAMYLCASSLGDISYNEQFFGPGTRLTVL.